The clone carrying this T cell receptor (beta chain) came up a few times. What it recognizes is unknown. This entry comes from a study of blood T cells in healthy people across ages. CDR1 is DFQATT, CDR2 SNEGSKA, per germline (reference sequence). The CDR3 totals 13 residues. The germline V and J ends were trimmed by 3 bases and 6 bases, with 13 bases remaining between them. Alongside a J-beta primer mix, a sample-barcoded 5' primer served in a second PCR lasting about 7 to 12 cycles. TCRdb itself ran the 5' RACE reads through MiXCR, one entry per CDR3 protein. The sample contains approximately 780,000 distinct CDR3 sequences, under 30% of which appear only once. Total RNA, at least 5 micrograms per sample, came from PBMCs. Overall study results and limits: With age, beta diversity per million T cells declined roughly linearly, significantly by around 43. It was not known whether donors were CMV positive (a possible confounder of expanded clonotype changes).

These data were also reused for a study on T cells of mothers and their children. That paper states: Sequencing returned over 8 million TCR beta CDR3 reads per mother and around 3 million per child.

This receptor was taken from a boy younger than 18 in good health. V and J are TRBV20-1 and TRBJ2-3; weak D call: TRBD2 (6 bases). The source material was blood. The CDR3: CSARIGGGDTQYF. DNA for the CDR3: TGCAGTGCTAGGATAGGCGGAGGGGATACGCAGTATTTT.